This T cell receptor (beta chain) comes out of a study of T cells in Graves' hyperthyroidism and ophthalmopathy. This clonotype was seen ten or more times. Its antigen remains unknown. Researchers amplified the TCR beta CDR3 regions from RNA transcripts. A first-round RT-PCR of the TCR CDR3 used the HTBI primer set. TCRdb reanalysed the multiplex PCR reads using MiXCR and keeps one entry per CDR3 protein. The repertoire consists of about 300,000 distinct CDR3 sequences, with 16% occurring once and the leading ten covering approximately 33%. The CDR3 is made up of 15 amino acids. Trimming shortened V by 5 bases and J by 7 bases, and 18 bases separated the two germline ends. Germline V CDR1 and CDR2: SGHAT, FQNNGV. Whole-study findings and limits: In validation, the model predicted ophthalmopathy. These predictions came a median roughly 6 months before onset.

This receptor was identified in a man aged 25 to 40 with Graves' hyperthyroidism. This chain joins TRBV11-2 and TRBJ2-1; TRBD2 is a possible D gene (6 bases). What was sequenced was blood. The CDR3 loop reads CASSPLGVAGNEQFF. The CDR3 nucleotides read TGTGCCAGCAGCCCCCTCGGGGTCGCGGGGAATGAGCAGTTCTTC.